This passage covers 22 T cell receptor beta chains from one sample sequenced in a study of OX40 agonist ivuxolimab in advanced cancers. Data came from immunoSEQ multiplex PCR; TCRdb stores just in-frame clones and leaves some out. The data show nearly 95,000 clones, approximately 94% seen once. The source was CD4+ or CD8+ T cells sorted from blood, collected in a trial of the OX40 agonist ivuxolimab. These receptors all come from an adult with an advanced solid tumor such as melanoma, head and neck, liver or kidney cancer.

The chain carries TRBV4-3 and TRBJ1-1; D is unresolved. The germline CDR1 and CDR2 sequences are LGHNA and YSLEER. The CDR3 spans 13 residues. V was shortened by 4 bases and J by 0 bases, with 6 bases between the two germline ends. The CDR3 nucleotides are TGCGCCAGCAGCCCGGCCCTGAACACTGAAGCTTTCTTT. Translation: CASSPALNTEAFF.

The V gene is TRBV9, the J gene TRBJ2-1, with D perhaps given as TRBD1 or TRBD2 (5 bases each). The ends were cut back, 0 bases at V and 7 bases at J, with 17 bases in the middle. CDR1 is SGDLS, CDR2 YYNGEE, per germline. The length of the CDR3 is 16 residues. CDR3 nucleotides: TGTGCCAGCAGCGTAGTTTCGTCTGGGGGAAATAATGAGCAGTTCTTC. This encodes CASSVVSSGGNNEQFF.

This CDR3 reads CASSFRARATEAFF. The DNA of the CDR3 is TGCGCCAGCAGCTTCAGGGCGCGGGCCACTGAAGCTTTCTTT. V and J are TRBV5-1 and TRBJ1-1, with D perhaps matching TRBD1 (5 bases). Trimming shortened V by 2 bases and J by 4 bases, and 12 bases separated the two germline ends. Germline values: CDR1 SGHRS, CDR2 YFSETQ. The CDR3 is 14 residues long.

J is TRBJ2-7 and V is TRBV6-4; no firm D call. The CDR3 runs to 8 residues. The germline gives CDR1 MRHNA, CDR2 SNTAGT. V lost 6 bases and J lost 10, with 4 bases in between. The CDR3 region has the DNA TGTGCCAGCAGGTTACAGTACTTC. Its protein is CASRLQYF.

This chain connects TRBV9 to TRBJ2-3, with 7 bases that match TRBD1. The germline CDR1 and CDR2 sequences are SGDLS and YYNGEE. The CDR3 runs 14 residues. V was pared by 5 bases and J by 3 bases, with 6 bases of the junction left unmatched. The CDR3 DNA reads TGTGCCAGCAGTGACAGGGTCCCTACAGATACGCAGTATTTT. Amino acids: CASSDRVPTDTQYF.

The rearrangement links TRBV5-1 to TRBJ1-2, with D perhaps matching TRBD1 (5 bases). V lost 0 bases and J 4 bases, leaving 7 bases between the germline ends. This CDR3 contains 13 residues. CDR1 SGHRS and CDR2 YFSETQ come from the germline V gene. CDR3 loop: CASSLEGPYGYTF. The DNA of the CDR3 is TGCGCCAGCAGCTTGGAGGGGCCCTATGGCTACACCTTC.

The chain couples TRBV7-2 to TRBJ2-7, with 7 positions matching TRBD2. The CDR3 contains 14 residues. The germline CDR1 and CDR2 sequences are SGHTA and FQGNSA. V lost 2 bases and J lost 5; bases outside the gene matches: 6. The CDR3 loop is CASSLTAGEHEQYF. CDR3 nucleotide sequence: TGTGCCAGCAGCTTAACGGCGGGAGAGCACGAGCAGTACTTC.

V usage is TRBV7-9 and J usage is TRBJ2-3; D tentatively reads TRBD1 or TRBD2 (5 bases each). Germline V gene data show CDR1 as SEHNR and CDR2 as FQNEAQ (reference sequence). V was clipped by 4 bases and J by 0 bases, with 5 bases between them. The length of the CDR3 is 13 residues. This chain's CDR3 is CASSWDSTDTQYF. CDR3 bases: TGTGCCAGCAGCTGGGACAGCACAGATACGCAGTATTTT.

In DNA, the CDR3 is TGTGCCAGCAGTTTAGGGGGGGAGGTTAATGAGCAGTTCTTC. Translating it yields CASSLGGEVNEQFF. This rearrangement joins TRBV27 to TRBJ2-1, with TRBD2 matching over 7 bases. V lost 2 bases to trimming and J lost 7 bases; unmatched junction nucleotides: 5. The germline gives CDR1 MNHEY, CDR2 SMNVEV (reference sequence). The length of the CDR3 is 14 residues.

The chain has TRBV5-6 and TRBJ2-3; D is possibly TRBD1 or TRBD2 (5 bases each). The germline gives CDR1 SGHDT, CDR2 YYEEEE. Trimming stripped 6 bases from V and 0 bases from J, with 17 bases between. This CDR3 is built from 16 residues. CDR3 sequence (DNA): TGTGCCAGCACCAATATTGGGACCACTAGCACAGATACGCAGTATTTT. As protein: CASTNIGTTSTDTQYF.

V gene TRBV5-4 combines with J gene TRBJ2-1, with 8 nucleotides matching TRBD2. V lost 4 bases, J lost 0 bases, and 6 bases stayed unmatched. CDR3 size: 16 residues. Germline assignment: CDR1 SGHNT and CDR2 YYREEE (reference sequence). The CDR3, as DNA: TGTGCCAGCAGCACGTTAGCGGGAATCTCCTACAATGAGCAGTTCTTC. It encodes CASSTLAGISYNEQFF.

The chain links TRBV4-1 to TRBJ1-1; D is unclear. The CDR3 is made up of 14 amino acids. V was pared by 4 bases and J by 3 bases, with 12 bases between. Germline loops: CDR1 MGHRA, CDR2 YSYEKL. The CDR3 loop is CASSRVGTYTEAFF. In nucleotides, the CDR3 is TGCGCCAGCAGCCGAGTCGGAACCTACACTGAAGCTTTCTTT.

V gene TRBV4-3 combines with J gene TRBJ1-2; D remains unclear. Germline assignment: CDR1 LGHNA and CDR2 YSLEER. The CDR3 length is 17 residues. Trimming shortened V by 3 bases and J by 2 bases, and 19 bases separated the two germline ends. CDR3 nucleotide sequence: TGCGCCAGCAGCCAGGAGATAAGAAGGACGGTGAACTATGGCTACACCTTC. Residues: CASSQEIRRTVNYGYTF.

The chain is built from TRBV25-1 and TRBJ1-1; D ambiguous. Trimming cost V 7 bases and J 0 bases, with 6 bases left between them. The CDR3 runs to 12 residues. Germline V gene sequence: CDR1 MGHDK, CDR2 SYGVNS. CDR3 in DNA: TGTGCCAGCATGGGCCTGAACACTGAAGCTTTCTTT. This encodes CASMGLNTEAFF.

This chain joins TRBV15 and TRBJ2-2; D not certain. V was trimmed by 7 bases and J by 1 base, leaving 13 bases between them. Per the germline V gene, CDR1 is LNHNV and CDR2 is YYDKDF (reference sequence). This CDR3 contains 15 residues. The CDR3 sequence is CATTNGSWNTGELFF. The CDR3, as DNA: TGTGCCACCACCAATGGGTCTTGGAACACCGGGGAGCTGTTTTTT.

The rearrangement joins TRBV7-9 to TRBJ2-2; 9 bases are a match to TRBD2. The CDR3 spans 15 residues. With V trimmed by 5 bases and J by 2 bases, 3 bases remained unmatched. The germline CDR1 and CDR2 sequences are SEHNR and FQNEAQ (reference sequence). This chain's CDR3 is CASSDSGGNTGELFF. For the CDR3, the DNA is TGTGCCAGCAGCGATAGCGGGGGTAACACCGGGGAGCTGTTTTTT.

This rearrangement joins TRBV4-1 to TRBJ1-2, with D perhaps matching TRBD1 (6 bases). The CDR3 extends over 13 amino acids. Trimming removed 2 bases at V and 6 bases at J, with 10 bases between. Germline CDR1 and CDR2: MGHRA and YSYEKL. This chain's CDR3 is CASSQPNRDGYTF. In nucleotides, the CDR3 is TGCGCCAGCAGCCAACCGAACAGGGATGGCTACACCTTC.

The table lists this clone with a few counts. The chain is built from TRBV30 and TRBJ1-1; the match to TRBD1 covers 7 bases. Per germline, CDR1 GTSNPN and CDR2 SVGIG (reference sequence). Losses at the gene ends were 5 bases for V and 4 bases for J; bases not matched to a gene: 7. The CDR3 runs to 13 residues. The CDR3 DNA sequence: TGTGCCTGGTCCGGCAGGGGGGTCACTGAAGCTTTCTTT. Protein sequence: CAWSGRGVTEAFF.

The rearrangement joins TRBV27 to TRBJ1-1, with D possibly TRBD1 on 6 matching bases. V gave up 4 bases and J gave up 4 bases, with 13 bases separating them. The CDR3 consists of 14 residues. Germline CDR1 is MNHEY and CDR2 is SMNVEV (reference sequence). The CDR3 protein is CASSSRGTGTEAFF. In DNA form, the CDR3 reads TGTGCCAGCAGTTCTAGGGGGACGGGCACTGAAGCTTTCTTT.

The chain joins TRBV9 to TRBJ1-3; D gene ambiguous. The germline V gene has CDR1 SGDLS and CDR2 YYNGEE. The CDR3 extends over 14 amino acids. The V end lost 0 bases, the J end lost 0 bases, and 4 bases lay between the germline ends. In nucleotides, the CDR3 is TGTGCCAGCAGCGTAGGGGACTCTGGAAACACCATATATTTT. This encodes CASSVGDSGNTIYF. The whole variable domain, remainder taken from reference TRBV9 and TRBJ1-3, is DSGVTQTPKHLITATGQRVTLRCSPRSGDLSVYWYQQSLDQGLQFLIQYYNGEERAKGNILERFSAQQFPDLHSELNLSSLELGDSALYFCASSVGDSGNTIYFGEGSWLTVV.

CDR3 sequence: CASSLRGTEHYEQYF. CDR3 nucleotides: TGTGCCAGCAGTTTAAGAGGGACGGAACACTACGAGCAGTACTTC. The chain couples TRBV27 to TRBJ2-7, with D perhaps being TRBD1 or TRBD2 (5 bases each). The CDR3 contains 15 residues. The germline gives CDR1 MNHEY, CDR2 SMNVEV (reference sequence). V lost 2 bases to trimming and J lost 3 bases, with 14 bases between them.

CDR3 nucleotides: TGTGCCAGCAGTGCCCGGACAGGGGGCAGACAGCCCCAGCATTTT. This translates into CASSARTGGRQPQHF. V gene TRBV6-1 combines with J gene TRBJ1-5; 11 nucleotides align to TRBD1. Trimming at V came to 4 bases and at J to 7 bases, leaving 6 bases not matched to a gene. CDR3 length: 15 residues. Germline V CDR1 and CDR2: MNHNS, SASEGT.